This T cell receptor beta chain was recorded in a study of cytomegalovirus exposure and HLA in healthy donors. In the study overall: Earlier, 180 million or so T cells were analyzed, and around 100 million unique TCR beta sequences were found among them.

Vbeta (60) and Jbeta (13) primers were used in the PCR. Profiled with immunoSEQ multiplex PCR; TCRdb holds only in-frame clones, not every one. The sample includes about 200,000 clones, almost 85% of them seen just once. The germline V and J ends were trimmed by 5 bases and 2 bases, with 15 bases remaining between them. The CDR3 is made up of 15 amino acids. Germline V gene data show CDR1 as MDHEN and CDR2 as SYDVKM. The V gene is TRBV28, the J gene TRBJ1-2; tentative D call: TRBD1 (5 bases). The clonotype comes from a woman aged 45 to 65 in good health and CMV-seronegative. Sequencing was performed on PBMCs. Here the CDR3 DNA reads TGTGCCAGCAGTGTCCCTAATCAGGGCAACTATGGCTACACCTTC. Its protein product is CASSVPNQGNYGYTF.